Listed here is a single TCR beta chain. This CDR3 is 16 amino acids long. V was pared by 0 bases and J by 7 bases, with 8 bases of the junction left unmatched. TCRdb independently ran MiXCR on the RT-PCR reads; one entry per CDR3 protein. Here the sample spans about 16,000 distinct CDR3 sequences, 27% being singletons. The data belong to a study of patients and donors after allogeneic stem cell transplantation. This sequence joins TRBV12-3 or TRBV12-4 and TRBJ1-5; 8 bases map to TRBD1. Material for sequencing was blood, either unsorted or a sorted T cell fraction (not recorded which). The origin of this receptor is a human donor who was either an allogeneic HSCT recipient or a stem cell or donor lymphocyte infusion donor (not recorded which). It is not recorded whose cells these are; they may come from a transplant donor. CDR3 amino acids: CASSLAWAQGGQPQHF. CDR3 in DNA: TGTGCCAGCAGTTTAGCGTGGGCACAGGGGGGACAGCCCCAGCATTTT.